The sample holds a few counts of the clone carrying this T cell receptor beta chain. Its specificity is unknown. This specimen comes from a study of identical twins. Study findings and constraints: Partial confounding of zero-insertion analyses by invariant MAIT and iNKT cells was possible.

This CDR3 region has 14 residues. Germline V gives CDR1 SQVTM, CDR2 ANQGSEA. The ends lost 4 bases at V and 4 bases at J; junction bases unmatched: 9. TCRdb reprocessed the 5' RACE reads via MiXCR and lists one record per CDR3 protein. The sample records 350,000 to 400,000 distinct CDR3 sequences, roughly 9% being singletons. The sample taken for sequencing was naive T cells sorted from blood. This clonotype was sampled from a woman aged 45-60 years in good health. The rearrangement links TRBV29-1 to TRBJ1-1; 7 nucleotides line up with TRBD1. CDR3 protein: CSVGTGGKGTEAFF. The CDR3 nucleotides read TGCAGCGTTGGGACAGGCGGTAAAGGCACTGAAGCTTTCTTT.